The present TCR beta chain was sequenced within a study of blood T cell repertoires in COVID-19. Study context: COVID-19 samples collected from the United States, Italy and Spain covered acute and convalescent phases.

The CDR3 loop spans 15 amino acids. V dropped 1 base and J dropped 4 bases, with 13 bases sitting between them. Germline assignment: CDR1 LGHDT and CDR2 YNNKEL (reference sequence). As processed by the authors: Nucleated cell counts were estimated from reference gene primer amplification. The assay was immunoSEQ multiplex PCR, and TCRdb's table has in-frame clones only and misses some. The DNA gave D and trimming, while V, J and clone size come from that table. The profile shows roughly 260,000 clones, approximately 90% of them singletons. Source material: peripheral blood. This receptor was obtained from a woman aged 45-60 years who had recovered from COVID-19. This chain joins TRBV3-1 (or the pseudogene TRBV3-2) and TRBJ1-1; the D is unclear. This chain's CDR3 is CASSQVTSYGTEAFF. Written as DNA, the CDR3 is TGTGCCAGCAGCCAAGTAACTAGCTATGGCACTGAAGCTTTCTTT.